The entry below describes one TCR beta chain. This record comes from a study of OX40 agonist ivuxolimab in advanced cancers. Generated by immunoSEQ multiplex PCR, the TCRdb table keeps only in-frame clones and is missing some. The sample contains approximately 40,000 clones, about 80% of which appear only once. Germline V lookup: CDR1 MNHEY, CDR2 SVGAGI. The V gene end was trimmed by 0 bases and the J gene end by 4 bases; junction bases not matched to a gene: 7. The CDR3 has 16 amino acids. The V gene is TRBV6-5, the J gene TRBJ2-5, with 8 bases that match TRBD1. Sequenced here: CD4+ or CD8+ T cells sorted from blood, sampled in a trial of the OX40 agonist ivuxolimab. This clonotype originated in an adult with an advanced solid tumor such as melanoma, head and neck, liver or kidney cancer. The CDR3 DNA reads as TGTGCCAGCAGTTACTCTATAAACACAGGGGGAGAGACCCAGTACTTC. Translated: CASSYSINTGGETQYF.